This paragraph reports one TCR beta chain. This entry is derived from a study of monozygotic twins with inflammatory bowel disease. CDR3 length: 15 amino acids. CDR1 is MGHRA and CDR2 is YSYEKL in the germline V gene. Template switching incorporated UMIs with a 6-nucleotide sample barcode. TCRdb derives one entry per CDR3 protein from the 5' RACE reads, leaving out DNA. Here the sample table reports about 440,000 distinct CDR3 sequences. The receptor comes from a human donor with ulcerative colitis or Crohn's disease, or a healthy co-twin of an affected twin (not recorded which). V gene TRBV4-1 combines with J gene TRBJ2-7. Sequenced: blood. CDR3 sequence: CASSQGLAAAYEQYF.